This T cell receptor (beta chain) was sequenced in a study of liver allograft versus peripheral blood T cells. About the research overall: The authors compared T cell receptor repertoires in transplanted livers with those in the peripheral blood of recipients.

Relative to its sample, this clonotype is medium-sized. Trimming cost V 4 bases and J 1 base, with 16 bases left between them. The germline CDR1 and CDR2 sequences are PRHDT and FYEKMQ (reference sequence). This CDR3 has 16 residues. TCRdb used MiXCR to reprocess the reads, holding one entry per CDR3 protein. The sample includes over 2,500 distinct CDR3 sequences, just over 14% seen only once; the top ten take 35% to 45%. The receptor's source is a human patient who had a liver transplant. Some T cells may be transferred from the graft donor. V gene TRBV13 combines with J gene TRBJ1-1; possible D gene TRBD1, 6 bases. For the CDR3, the DNA is TGTGCCAGCAGCTCTTGGGGAACAGGGCCGAACACTGAAGCTTTCTTT. This translates into CASSSWGTGPNTEAFF.